The rows below give T cell receptor beta chains drawn from one sample of a study of T cell repertoires in cytomegalovirus infection. TCRdb used MiXCR to reprocess the reads, holding one entry per CDR3 protein. The data hold 250,000 to 300,000 distinct CDR3 sequences, with about 26% observed a single time. Sequenced: PBMCs. The receptors come from a human donor in good health (CMV status not recorded). Some clones in this sample may be carry-over from other donors' samples. CDR3s include the opening cysteine and the closing phenylalanine or tryptophan. Fields, in order: J gene, V gene, D gene, clone size, CDR3 protein, CDR3 DNA. D genes are given only for firm matches. The size field is filled for only some rows; it gives once, few, many or a size class.

j_gene: TRBJ2-6; v_gene: TRBV4-3; d_gene: -; abundance: few; CDR3aa: CASSLIGAGANVLTF; CDR3nt: TGCGCCAGCAGCCTTATAGGGGCTGGGGCCAACGTCCTGACTTTC
j_gene: TRBJ2-1; v_gene: TRBV6-1; d_gene: -; abundance: few; CDR3aa: CASLKFYGTSSYNEQFF; CDR3nt: TGTGCCAGCCTCAAATTCTATGGGACCAGCTCCTACAATGAGCAGTTCTTC
j_gene: TRBJ1-2; v_gene: TRBV7-3; d_gene: -; abundance: -; CDR3aa: CASSWGPYLPHGYTF; CDR3nt: TGTGCCAGCAGTTGGGGACCTTACCTTCCCCATGGCTACACCTTC
j_gene: TRBJ2-7; v_gene: TRBV4-3; d_gene: -; abundance: few; CDR3aa: CASSQGPGWYEQYF; CDR3nt: TGCGCCAGCAGCCAAGGTCCTGGTTGGTACGAGCAGTACTTC
j_gene: TRBJ2-3; v_gene: TRBV11-3; d_gene: -; abundance: many; CDR3aa: CASSLDRSSSTDTQYF; CDR3nt: TGTGCCAGCAGCTTAGATAGGAGTTCCTCCACAGATACGCAGTATTTT
j_gene: TRBJ2-3; v_gene: TRBV20-1; d_gene: -; abundance: few; CDR3aa: CSSSGNTDTQYF; CDR3nt: TGCAGCTCTTCGGGGAACACAGATACGCAGTATTTT
j_gene: TRBJ2-1; v_gene: TRBV7-2; d_gene: -; abundance: many; CDR3aa: CASTLDVYNEQFF; CDR3nt: TGTGCCAGCACCTTGGACGTCTACAATGAGCAGTTCTTC
j_gene: TRBJ2-3; v_gene: TRBV20-1; d_gene: TRBD2; abundance: -; CDR3aa: CSAPPRTSGGTDTQYF; CDR3nt: TGCAGTGCTCCCCCCCGGACTAGCGGGGGCACAGATACGCAGTATTTT
j_gene: TRBJ2-2; v_gene: TRBV5-1; d_gene: -; abundance: many; CDR3aa: CASSLDPNTGELFF; CDR3nt: TGCGCCAGCAGCTTGGACCCTAACACCGGGGAGCTGTTTTTT
j_gene: TRBJ2-1; v_gene: TRBV29-1; d_gene: TRBD2; abundance: -; CDR3aa: CSALRGEVHNEQFF; CDR3nt: TGCAGCGCTCTACGGGGGGAGGTTCACAATGAGCAGTTCTTC
j_gene: TRBJ2-7; v_gene: TRBV20-1; d_gene: TRBD2; abundance: -; CDR3aa: CSAGSGRSYEQYF; CDR3nt: TGCAGTGCTGGTAGCGGGCGTTCCTACGAGCAGTACTTC
j_gene: TRBJ2-5; v_gene: TRBV11-2; d_gene: -; abundance: few; CDR3aa: CASSLVGGSLKGTQYF; CDR3nt: TGTGCCAGCAGCTTAGTTGGAGGCAGTCTAAAGGGGACCCAGTACTTC
j_gene: TRBJ2-1; v_gene: TRBV11-3; d_gene: TRBD2; abundance: many; CDR3aa: CASSLGWRGGRNEQFF; CDR3nt: TGTGCCAGCAGCTTAGGTTGGCGGGGGGGCAGGAATGAGCAGTTCTTC